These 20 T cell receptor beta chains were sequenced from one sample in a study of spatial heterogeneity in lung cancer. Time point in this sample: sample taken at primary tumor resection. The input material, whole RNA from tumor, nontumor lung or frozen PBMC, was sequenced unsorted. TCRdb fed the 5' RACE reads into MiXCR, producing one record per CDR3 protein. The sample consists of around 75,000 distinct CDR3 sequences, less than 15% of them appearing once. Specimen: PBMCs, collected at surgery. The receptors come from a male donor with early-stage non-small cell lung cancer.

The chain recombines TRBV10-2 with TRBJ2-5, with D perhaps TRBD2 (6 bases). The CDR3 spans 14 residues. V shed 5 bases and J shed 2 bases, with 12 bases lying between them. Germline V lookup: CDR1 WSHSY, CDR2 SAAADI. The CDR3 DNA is TGCGCCAGCAGTAGTAGCGGTCGACAAGAGACCCAGTACTTC. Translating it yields CASSSSGRQETQYF.

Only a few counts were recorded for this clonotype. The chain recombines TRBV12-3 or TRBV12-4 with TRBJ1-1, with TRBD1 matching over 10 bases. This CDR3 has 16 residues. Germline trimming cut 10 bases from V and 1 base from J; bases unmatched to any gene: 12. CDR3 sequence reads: CATRPTGGLRNTEAFF. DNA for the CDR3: TGTGCCACCCGTCCGACAGGGGGCTTACGGAACACTGAAGCTTTCTTT.

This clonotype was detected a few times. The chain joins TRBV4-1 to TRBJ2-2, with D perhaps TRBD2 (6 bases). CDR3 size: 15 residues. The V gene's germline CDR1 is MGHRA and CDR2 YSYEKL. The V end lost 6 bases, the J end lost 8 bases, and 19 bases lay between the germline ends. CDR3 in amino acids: CASSSRETLSGELFF. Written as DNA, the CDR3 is TGCGCCAGCAGTTCTCGGGAGACCCTAAGTGGGGAGCTGTTTTTT.

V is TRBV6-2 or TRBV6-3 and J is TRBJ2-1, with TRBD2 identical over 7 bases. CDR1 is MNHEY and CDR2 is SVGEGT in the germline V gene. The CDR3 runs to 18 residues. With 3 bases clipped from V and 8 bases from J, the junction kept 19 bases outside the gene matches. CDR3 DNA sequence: TGTGCCAGCAGTTATCTATCGGGGAGGGCGGGAGTAGGCGATGAGCAGTTCTTC. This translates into CASSYLSGRAGVGDEQFF.

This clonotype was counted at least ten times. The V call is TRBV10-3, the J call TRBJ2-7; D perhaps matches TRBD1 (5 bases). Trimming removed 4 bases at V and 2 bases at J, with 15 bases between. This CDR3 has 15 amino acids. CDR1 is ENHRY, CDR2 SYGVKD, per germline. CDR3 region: CAISVGPEGAYEQYF. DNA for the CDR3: TGTGCCATCAGTGTTGGCCCGGAAGGGGCCTACGAGCAGTACTTC.

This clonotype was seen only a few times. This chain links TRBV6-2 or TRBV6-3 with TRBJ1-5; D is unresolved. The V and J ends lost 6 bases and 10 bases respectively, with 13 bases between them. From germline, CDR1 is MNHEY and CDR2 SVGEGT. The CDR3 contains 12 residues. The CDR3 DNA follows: TGTGCCAGCAGCCACGGGCAGCCCCCCCAGCATTTT. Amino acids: CASSHGQPPQHF.

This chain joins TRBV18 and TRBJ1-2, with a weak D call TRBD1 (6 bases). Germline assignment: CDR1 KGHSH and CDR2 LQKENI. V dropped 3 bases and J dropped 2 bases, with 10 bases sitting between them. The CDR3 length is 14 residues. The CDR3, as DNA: TGTGCCAGCTCACCGTCAGGGGAGAACTATGGCTACACCTTC. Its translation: CASSPSGENYGYTF.

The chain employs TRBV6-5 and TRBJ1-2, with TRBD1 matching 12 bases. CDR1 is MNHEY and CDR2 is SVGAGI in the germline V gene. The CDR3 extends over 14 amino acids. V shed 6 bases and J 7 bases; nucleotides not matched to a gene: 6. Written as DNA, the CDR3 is TGTGCCAGCAGCCCCGGGACAGGGGGCGGTGGCTACACCTTC. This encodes CASSPGTGGGGYTF.

The CDR3 spells CSARDHETQYF. As DNA, the CDR3 is TGCAGTGCTAGAGATCACGAGACCCAGTACTTC. The chain carries TRBV20-1 and TRBJ2-5; D not certain. Trimming pared 0 bases from V and 5 bases from J, leaving 4 bases between. This CDR3 has 11 residues. Germline V gives CDR1 DFQATT, CDR2 SNEGSKA (reference sequence).

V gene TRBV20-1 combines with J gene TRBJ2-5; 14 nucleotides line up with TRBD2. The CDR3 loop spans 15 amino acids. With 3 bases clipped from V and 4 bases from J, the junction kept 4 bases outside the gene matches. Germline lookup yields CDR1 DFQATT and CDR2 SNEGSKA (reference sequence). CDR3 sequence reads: CSASGGLAGGETQYF. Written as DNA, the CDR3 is TGCAGTGCTAGCGGCGGACTAGCGGGAGGAGAGACCCAGTACTTC.

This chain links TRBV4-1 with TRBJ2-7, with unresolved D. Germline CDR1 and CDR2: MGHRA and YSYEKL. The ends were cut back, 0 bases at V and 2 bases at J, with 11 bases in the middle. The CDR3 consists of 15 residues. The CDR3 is CASSQETALTYEQYF. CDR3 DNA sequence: TGCGCCAGCAGCCAAGAAACAGCGCTAACCTACGAGCAGTACTTC.

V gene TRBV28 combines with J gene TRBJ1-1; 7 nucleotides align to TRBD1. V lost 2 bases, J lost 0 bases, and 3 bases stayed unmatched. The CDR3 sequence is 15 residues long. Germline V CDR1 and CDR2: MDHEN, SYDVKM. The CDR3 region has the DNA TGTGCCAGCAGTTTACCGGGACAGTTGAACACTGAAGCTTTCTTT. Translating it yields CASSLPGQLNTEAFF.

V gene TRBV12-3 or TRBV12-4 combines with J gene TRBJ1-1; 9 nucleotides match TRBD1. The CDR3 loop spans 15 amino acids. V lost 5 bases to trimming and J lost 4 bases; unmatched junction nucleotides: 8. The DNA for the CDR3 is TGTGCCAGCAGTCCCGGGGACAGGGTGAGCACTGAAGCTTTCTTT. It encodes CASSPGDRVSTEAFF.

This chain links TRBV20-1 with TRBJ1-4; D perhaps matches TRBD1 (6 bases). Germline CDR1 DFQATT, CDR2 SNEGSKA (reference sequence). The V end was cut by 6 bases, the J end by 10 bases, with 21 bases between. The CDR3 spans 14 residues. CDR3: CSARRGDRIGKLFF. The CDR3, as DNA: TGCAGTGCCAGAAGGGGGGACCGAATTGGAAAACTGTTTTTT.

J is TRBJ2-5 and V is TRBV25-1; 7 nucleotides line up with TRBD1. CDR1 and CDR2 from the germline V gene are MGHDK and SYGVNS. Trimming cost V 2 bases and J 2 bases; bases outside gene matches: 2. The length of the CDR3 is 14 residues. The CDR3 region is CASSEGRGQETQYF. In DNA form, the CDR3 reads TGTGCCAGCAGTGAAGGCAGGGGGCAAGAGACCCAGTACTTC.

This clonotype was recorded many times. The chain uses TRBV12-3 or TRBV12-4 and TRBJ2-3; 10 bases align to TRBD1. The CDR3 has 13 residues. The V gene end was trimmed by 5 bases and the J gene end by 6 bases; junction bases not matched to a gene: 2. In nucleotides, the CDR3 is TGTGCCAGCAGTCCGGACAGGGGGGATACGCAGTATTTT. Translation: CASSPDRGDTQYF.

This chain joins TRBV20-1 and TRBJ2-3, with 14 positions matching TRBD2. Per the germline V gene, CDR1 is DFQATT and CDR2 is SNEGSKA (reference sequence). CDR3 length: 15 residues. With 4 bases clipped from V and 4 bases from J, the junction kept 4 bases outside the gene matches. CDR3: CSAMGTSGRPDTQYF. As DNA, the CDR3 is TGCAGTGCTATGGGGACTAGCGGGAGACCAGATACGCAGTATTTT.

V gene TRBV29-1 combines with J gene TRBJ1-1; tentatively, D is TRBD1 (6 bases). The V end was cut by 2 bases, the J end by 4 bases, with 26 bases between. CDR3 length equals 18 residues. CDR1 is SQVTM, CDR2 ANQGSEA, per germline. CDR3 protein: CSVEIPGHPYRMGTEAFF. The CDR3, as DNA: TGCAGCGTTGAAATCCCGGGACACCCCTATCGAATGGGCACTGAAGCTTTCTTT.

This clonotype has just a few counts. This CDR3 reads CASSSGQMNTEAFF. CDR3 nucleotides: TGTGCCAGCTCATCGGGACAGATGAACACTGAAGCTTTCTTT. J is TRBJ1-1 and V is TRBV18; 7 nucleotides agree with TRBD1. Germline V gene lookup returns CDR1 KGHSH and CDR2 LQKENI. The CDR3 is 14 amino acids. Losses at the gene ends were 5 bases for V and 0 bases for J; bases not matched to a gene: 3.

For the CDR3, the DNA is TGTGCCAGCAGCTCGGGACAGGGGAGAAACACCATATATTTT. Encoded protein: CASSSGQGRNTIYF. The gene calls are TRBV12-3 or TRBV12-4 and TRBJ1-3; 10 nucleotides line up with TRBD1. After removal of 6 bases from V and 5 bases from J, the junction contained 4 bases not matched to a gene. The CDR3 sequence is 14 residues long.